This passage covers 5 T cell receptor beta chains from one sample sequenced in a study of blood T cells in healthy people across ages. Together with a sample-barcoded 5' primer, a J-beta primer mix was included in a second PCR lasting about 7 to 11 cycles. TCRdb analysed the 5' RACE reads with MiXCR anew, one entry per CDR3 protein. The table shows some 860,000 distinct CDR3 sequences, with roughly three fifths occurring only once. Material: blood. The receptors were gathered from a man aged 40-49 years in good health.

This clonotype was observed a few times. CDR3 coding DNA: TGCAGTGCTACCGACACTAGGTACGAGCAGTACTTC. Its protein is CSATDTRYEQYF. V usage is TRBV20-1 and J usage is TRBJ2-7, with a weak D call TRBD2 (5 bases). CDR1 is DFQATT, CDR2 SNEGSKA, per germline (reference sequence). This CDR3 spans 12 amino acids. Trimming cost V 4 bases and J 4 bases, with 11 bases left between them.

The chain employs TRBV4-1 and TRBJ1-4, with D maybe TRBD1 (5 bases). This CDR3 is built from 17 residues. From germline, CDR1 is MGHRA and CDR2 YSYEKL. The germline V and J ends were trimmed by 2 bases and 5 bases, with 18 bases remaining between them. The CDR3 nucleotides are TGCGCCAGCAGCCAATTGATACCGGGACGAGGGAATGAAAAACTGTTTTTT. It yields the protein CASSQLIPGRGNEKLFF.

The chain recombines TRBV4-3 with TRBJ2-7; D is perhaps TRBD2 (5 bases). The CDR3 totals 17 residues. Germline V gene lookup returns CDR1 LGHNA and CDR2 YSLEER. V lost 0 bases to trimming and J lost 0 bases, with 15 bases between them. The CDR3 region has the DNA TGCGCCAGCAGCCAAGATAATCATGGACTTGGCTCCTACGAGCAGTACTTC. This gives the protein CASSQDNHGLGSYEQYF.

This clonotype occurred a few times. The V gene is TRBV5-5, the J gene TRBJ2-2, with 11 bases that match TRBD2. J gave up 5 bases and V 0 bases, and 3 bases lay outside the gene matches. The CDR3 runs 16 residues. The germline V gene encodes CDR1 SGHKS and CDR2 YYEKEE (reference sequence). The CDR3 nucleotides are TGTGCCAGCAGCTTGGCACTAGCGGGAGTAACCGGGGAGCTGTTTTTT. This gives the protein CASSLALAGVTGELFF.

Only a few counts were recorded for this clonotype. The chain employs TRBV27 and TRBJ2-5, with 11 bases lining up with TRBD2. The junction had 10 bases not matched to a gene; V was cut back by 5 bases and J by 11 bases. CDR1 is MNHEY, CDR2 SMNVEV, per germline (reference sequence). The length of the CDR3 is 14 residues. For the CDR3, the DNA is TGTGCCAGCAGTCCTGTAGCGGGGGGGCAAGAGCAGTACTTC. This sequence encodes CASSPVAGGQEQYF.